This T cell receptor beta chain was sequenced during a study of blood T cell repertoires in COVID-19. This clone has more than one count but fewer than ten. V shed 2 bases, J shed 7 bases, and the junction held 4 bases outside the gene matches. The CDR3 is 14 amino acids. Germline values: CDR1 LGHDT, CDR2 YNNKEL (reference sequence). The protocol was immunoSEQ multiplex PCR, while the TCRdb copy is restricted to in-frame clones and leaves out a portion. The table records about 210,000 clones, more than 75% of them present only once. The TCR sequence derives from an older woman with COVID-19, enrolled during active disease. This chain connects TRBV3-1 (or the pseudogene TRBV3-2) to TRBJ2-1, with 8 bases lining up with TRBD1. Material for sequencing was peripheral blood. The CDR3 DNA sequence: TGTGCCAGCAGCCAACAGGGGGCGGGGAATGAGCAGTTCTTC. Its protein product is CASSQQGAGNEQFF.